This is a list of T cell receptor beta chains from one sample in a study of blood T cell repertoires in COVID-19. TCRdb's table, derived via immunoSEQ multiplex PCR, lists solely in-frame clones and lacks some. Of about 210,000 clones in the sample, approximately 80% were seen once. The sample was PBMCs or T cells enriched from blood (not recorded which). The receptor set was obtained from a man between 40 and 49 years old who had recovered from COVID-19. CDR3s include the opening cysteine and the closing phenylalanine or tryptophan. A D gene is named only where the DNA matches it firmly. A clone size is listed for some rows: how often the clone was seen (once, few, many), or a class if it is expanded.

D gene	J gene	V gene	clone size	CDR3 DNA	CDR3 protein
.	TRBJ2-5	TRBV24-1	.	TGTGCCACCAGTGATTTAGGGCAGGGGGGAGAGACCCAGTACTTC	CATSDLGQGGETQYF
.	TRBJ2-5	TRBV7-9	.	TGTGCCAGCAGTTTTCAGGGGAGGGCAGAGACCCAGTACTTC	CASSFQGRAETQYF
TRBD2	TRBJ2-5	TRBV5-1	.	TGCGCCAGCAGCTTTGGGACTAGCGGCCTCCAAGAGACCCAGTACTTC	CASSFGTSGLQETQYF
.	TRBJ1-2	TRBV28	.	TGTGCCAGCAGTTTAGGTCAGGGAGGGACCTATGGCTACACCTTC	CASSLGQGGTYGYTF
.	TRBJ2-3	TRBV7-9	.	TGTGCCAGCAGCCCTCGGAGGGCCCTCGCAGATACGCAGTATTTT	CASSPRRALADTQYF
.	TRBJ2-3	TRBV7-2	.	TGTGCCAGCAGCTTAGGGGGTAGCGTAGATACGCAGTATTTT	CASSLGGSVDTQYF
TRBD1	TRBJ1-2	TRBV10-3	few	TGTGCCATCAGTGGGGCAGGGGGAGACTATGGCTACACCTTC	CAISGAGGDYGYTF
.	TRBJ2-5	TRBV19	.	TGTGCCAGTAGTAACGGGAACCAAGAGACCCAGTACTTC	CASSNGNQETQYF
.	TRBJ1-2	TRBV12-3/TRBV12-4	.	TGTGCCAGCAACAATGGGGCAGGCTATGGCTACACCTTC	CASNNGAGYGYTF
.	TRBJ1-5	TRBV4-1	.	TGCGCCACAGCGTTGACCTATAGCAATCAGCCCCAGCATTTT	CATALTYSNQPQHF
.	TRBJ1-6	TRBV10-1	few	TGCGCCAGCAGTGAGTGGAGGGATAATTCACCCCTCCACTTT	CASSEWRDNSPLHF
TRBD1	TRBJ1-1	TRBV7-2	.	TGTGCCAGCAGTGACAGGGCAGCCTCTGAAGCTTTCTTT	CASSDRAASEAFF
.	TRBJ1-2	TRBV15	.	TGTGCCACCAGCAGAGGGGGAGCTAACTATGGCTACACCTTC	CATSRGGANYGYTF
.	TRBJ1-5	TRBV30	.	TGTGCCTGGACTCCAGGGGTCAATCAGCCCCAGCATTTT	CAWTPGVNQPQHF
TRBD1	TRBJ2-2	TRBV2	.	TGTGCCAGCAGCTCCGGGACAGGGATCACCGGGGAGCTGTTTTTT	CASSSGTGITGELFF
.	TRBJ1-4	TRBV7-2	.	TGTGCCAGCAGCTTTAACAGGGCGCCTAGTGAAAAACTGTTTTTT	CASSFNRAPSEKLFF
.	TRBJ2-7	TRBV9	few	TGTGCCAGCAGCCAACAAGGGGGTCACTACGAGCAGTACTTC	CASSQQGGHYEQYF
TRBD1	TRBJ1-1	TRBV2	.	TGTGCCAGCATTTCCAGGGGGGCTGAAGCTTTCTTT	CASISRGAEAFF
.	TRBJ2-1	TRBV5-1	.	TGCGCCAGCAGCTGGGGGGATGTCAATGAGCAGTTCTTC	CASSWGDVNEQFF